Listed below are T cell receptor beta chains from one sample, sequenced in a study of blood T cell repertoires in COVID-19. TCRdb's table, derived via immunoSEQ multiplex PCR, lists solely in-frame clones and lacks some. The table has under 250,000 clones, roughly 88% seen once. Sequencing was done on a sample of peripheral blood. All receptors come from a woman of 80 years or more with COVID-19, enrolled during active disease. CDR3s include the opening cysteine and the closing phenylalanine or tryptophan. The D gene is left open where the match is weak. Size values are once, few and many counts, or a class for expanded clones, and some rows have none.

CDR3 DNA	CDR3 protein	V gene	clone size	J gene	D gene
TGTGCCAGCGGAGTAGGGGGCACAGATACGCAGTATTTT	CASGVGGTDTQYF	TRBV7-2	once	TRBJ2-3	-
TGTGCCAGCACCCTACGGAGGGCGGGAAACACCATATATTTT	CASTLRRAGNTIYF	TRBV7-9	-	TRBJ1-3	-
TGTGCCAGTAGCACGCCCGGGACAGTCGTGGCCGGGGAGCTGTTTTTT	CASSTPGTVVAGELFF	TRBV19	-	TRBJ2-2	TRBD1
TGTGCCAGCAGCTTACCAAGGGAGGGAAACTATGGCTACACCTTC	CASSLPREGNYGYTF	TRBV11-2	-	TRBJ1-2	-
TGCGCCAGCAGACAGGGGGTAGATACGCAGTATTTT	CASRQGVDTQYF	TRBV5-1	-	TRBJ2-3	TRBD1
TGCAGCGTGACCCGACTAGCGGGTTCGCAAGAGACCCAGTACTTC	CSVTRLAGSQETQYF	TRBV29-1	-	TRBJ2-5	TRBD2
TGTGCCAGCAGGACTCTGTCTGGGGCCAACGTCCTGACTTTC	CASRTLSGANVLTF	TRBV6-6	-	TRBJ2-6	-
TGTGCCAGCAGCCGCCCGGGCAGGGGGGACAATTCACCCCTCCACTTT	CASSRPGRGDNSPLHF	TRBV28	-	TRBJ1-6	TRBD1
TGTGCCAGTAGTATGACAGATCCTAATGAAAAACTGTTTTTT	CASSMTDPNEKLFF	TRBV19	-	TRBJ1-4	-
TGTGCCAGCAGCTTGGGACTAGTTTCCGGGGAGCTGTTTTTT	CASSLGLVSGELFF	TRBV7-3	-	TRBJ2-2	TRBD2
TGTGCCAGCAGCTTGACAGGGGCCCACTATGGCTACACCTTC	CASSLTGAHYGYTF	TRBV5-8	-	TRBJ1-2	TRBD1
TGTGCCAGCAGCTTACTCCCGGACAGTGGAAACACCATATATTTT	CASSLLPDSGNTIYF	TRBV7-9	once	TRBJ1-3	-
TGTGCCAGCAGTGACTCACACAGGGGGACTGAAGCTTTCTTT	CASSDSHRGTEAFF	TRBV6-4	-	TRBJ1-1	TRBD1
TGTGCCAGCAGTTATGGGACAGGAGGGCAGCCCCAGCATTTT	CASSYGTGGQPQHF	TRBV28	-	TRBJ1-5	TRBD1
TGCGCCAGTTCCACAGGGGGCTCTGGAAACACCATATATTTT	CASSTGGSGNTIYF	TRBV5-1	-	TRBJ1-3	TRBD1
TGTGCCAGCAGTTACCAAGACGGGGGGCAGCCCCAGCATTTT	CASSYQDGGQPQHF	TRBV6-7	-	TRBJ1-5	-
TGTGCCAGCAGCCGACAGGGCCCTAGTTCAAATAGCAATCAGCCCCAGCATTTT	CASSRQGPSSNSNQPQHF	TRBV6-6	-	TRBJ1-5	TRBD1
TGTGCCAGTAGTACCGGACAGGGTTTGGGCTACGAGCAGTACTTC	CASSTGQGLGYEQYF	TRBV19	-	TRBJ2-7	TRBD1
TGTGCCAGCAGCTTGAGGTCGGGGACTGGAAACACCATATATTTT	CASSLRSGTGNTIYF	TRBV5-6	-	TRBJ1-3	-
TGTGCCAGCAGTTACTCGAGCGAAAAACTGTTTTTT	CASSYSSEKLFF	TRBV6-5	once	TRBJ1-4	-
TGTGCCAGCAGTGAATGGCTGGTCGATGGCTACACCTTC	CASSEWLVDGYTF	TRBV2	-	TRBJ1-2	-
TGTGCCAGCAGTGACTCGACAGGCAATACTTTCTTT	CASSDSTGNTFF	TRBV2	-	TRBJ1-1	-
TGTGCCAGCAGCCCGGGACTTATCTACGAGCAGTACTTC	CASSPGLIYEQYF	TRBV5-4	once	TRBJ2-7	-
TGTGCCACCAGCAGGGGGCCTATCGGAGAGACCCAGTACTTC	CATSRGPIGETQYF	TRBV15	-	TRBJ2-5	-
TGTGCCTGGAGTGGGGGAGGACGCAGCAATCAGCCCCAGCATTTT	CAWSGGGRSNQPQHF	TRBV30	-	TRBJ1-5	-
TGTGCCAGCAGCTTAGTGGCGGGGGGGCCCGGGGAGCTGTTTTTT	CASSLVAGGPGELFF	TRBV7-2	-	TRBJ2-2	TRBD2
TGTGCCTGGAAGTCCCGGACAAGCATGAACACTGAAGCTTTCTTT	CAWKSRTSMNTEAFF	TRBV30	-	TRBJ1-1	-
TGCGCCAGCGCCACCGGCGGGGGATACGAGCAGTACTTC	CASATGGGYEQYF	TRBV5-1	-	TRBJ2-7	TRBD2